The subject of this entry is one TCR beta chain. J lost 7 bases, V lost 3 bases, and 5 bases had no gene match. The CDR3 extends over 13 amino acids. The germline V gene has CDR1 SGHTA and CDR2 FQGNSA. This specimen belongs to a study of blood T cell repertoires in COVID-19. Study-wide background: PBMCs, B-cell-depleted T cells, or T cells provided the cDNA or gDNA that made up the material.

Clones were read by immunoSEQ multiplex PCR, and TCRdb kept only the in-frame ones, dropping some. This sample has some 190,000 clones, with less than 90% found just once. The study recruited people aged about 18 to 95 years across approximately 25 US areas. Exposed participants came across a COVID-19 case within 2 weeks before study entry. The V and J genes are TRBV7-2 and TRBJ2-7, with 8 bases aligning to TRBD2. The sequence was obtained from a woman aged 25 to 39 who had been exposed to COVID-19. The sequencing sample was made of PBMCs or T cells enriched from blood (not recorded which). The CDR3 nucleotides are TGTGCCAGCAGCTTTAGCTTAGCGGGGGAGCAGTACTTC. Protein sequence: CASSFSLAGEQYF.